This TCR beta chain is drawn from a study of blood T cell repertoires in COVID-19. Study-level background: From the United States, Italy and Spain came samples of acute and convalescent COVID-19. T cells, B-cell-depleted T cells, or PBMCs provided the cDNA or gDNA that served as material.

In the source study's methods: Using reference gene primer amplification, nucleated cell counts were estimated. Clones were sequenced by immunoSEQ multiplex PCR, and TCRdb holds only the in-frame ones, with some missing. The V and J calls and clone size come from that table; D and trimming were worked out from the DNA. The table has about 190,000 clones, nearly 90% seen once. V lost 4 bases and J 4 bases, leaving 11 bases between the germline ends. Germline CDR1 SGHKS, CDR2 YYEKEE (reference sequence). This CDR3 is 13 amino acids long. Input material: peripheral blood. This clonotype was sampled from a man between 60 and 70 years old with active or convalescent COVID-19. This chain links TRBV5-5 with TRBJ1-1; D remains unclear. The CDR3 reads CASSTGGVTEAFF. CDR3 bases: TGTGCCAGCAGCACGGGAGGAGTCACTGAAGCTTTCTTT.